The rows below give T cell receptor beta chains drawn from one sample of a study of PD-1 blockade in classical Hodgkin lymphoma. Repertoires were generated with immunoSEQ multiplex PCR, while TCRdb's copy carries only in-frame clones and drops some. The sample has around 32,000 clones, less than 90% seen once; the top ten hold around 1.3%. The material sequenced was CD4+ T cells from blood. These receptors all stem from a human donor with classical Hodgkin lymphoma. The CDR3 runs from the conserved cysteine through the conserved F or W. The D gene is left open where the match is weak. Expanded clones are given a class, and other clones once, few, many or no size at all.

clone size: NA; V gene: TRBV7-2; D gene: NA; J gene: TRBJ2-4; CDR3 protein: CASSLSKKNIQYF; CDR3 DNA: TGTGCCAGCAGCTTATCTAAAAAAAACATTCAGTACTTC
clone size: NA; V gene: TRBV25-1; D gene: NA; J gene: TRBJ2-2; CDR3 protein: CASSELGGPGTGELFF; CDR3 DNA: TGTGCCAGCAGTGAATTGGGGGGGCCTGGCACCGGGGAGCTGTTTTTT
clone size: NA; V gene: TRBV18; D gene: TRBD1; J gene: TRBJ1-2; CDR3 protein: CASRPGQGAHGYTF; CDR3 DNA: TGTGCCAGCCGCCCGGGACAGGGGGCTCACGGCTACACCTTC
clone size: NA; V gene: TRBV14; D gene: NA; J gene: TRBJ2-3; CDR3 protein: CASSQPPRTDTQYF; CDR3 DNA: TGTGCCAGCAGCCAACCGCCCCGGACGGATACGCAGTATTTT
clone size: NA; V gene: TRBV18; D gene: TRBD1; J gene: TRBJ1-2; CDR3 protein: CASSLSTGEGGYTF; CDR3 DNA: TGTGCCAGCTCACTCTCGACAGGGGAAGGTGGCTACACCTTC
clone size: NA; V gene: TRBV6-1; D gene: NA; J gene: TRBJ2-5; CDR3 protein: CASSEKQTRLSGARETQYF; CDR3 DNA: TGTGCCAGCAGTGAGAAACAGACCCGTTTATCAGGGGCGAGGGAGACCCAGTACTTC
clone size: NA; V gene: TRBV29-1; D gene: NA; J gene: TRBJ2-1; CDR3 protein: CSVEQGKGYNEQFF; CDR3 DNA: TGCAGCGTTGAACAGGGCAAGGGCTACAATGAGCAGTTCTTC
clone size: NA; V gene: TRBV19; D gene: TRBD1; J gene: TRBJ1-4; CDR3 protein: CATQTGAKLFF; CDR3 DNA: TGTGCCACCCAGACAGGGGCCAAACTGTTTTTT
clone size: NA; V gene: TRBV4-1; D gene: TRBD2; J gene: TRBJ2-1; CDR3 protein: CASSQLAGYYNEQFF; CDR3 DNA: TGCGCCAGCAGCCAGCTAGCGGGATACTACAATGAGCAGTTCTTC
clone size: once; V gene: TRBV7-3; D gene: TRBD2; J gene: TRBJ2-1; CDR3 protein: CASSPGLARYNEQFF; CDR3 DNA: TGTGCCAGCAGCCCCGGACTAGCGCGCTACAATGAGCAGTTCTTC
clone size: NA; V gene: TRBV5-1; D gene: NA; J gene: TRBJ2-7; CDR3 protein: CASSLETGVYEQYF; CDR3 DNA: TGCGCCAGCAGCTTAGAAACGGGAGTATATGAGCAGTACTTC
clone size: NA; V gene: TRBV7-9; D gene: NA; J gene: TRBJ1-5; CDR3 protein: CASSSPGTPDRGPQHF; CDR3 DNA: TGTGCCAGCAGCTCTCCCGGGACCCCGGACCGGGGGCCCCAGCATTTT
clone size: few; V gene: TRBV2; D gene: NA; J gene: TRBJ1-5; CDR3 protein: CASSVHGRYDQPQHF; CDR3 DNA: TGTGCCAGCAGTGTACATGGAAGGTACGATCAGCCCCAGCATTTT
clone size: NA; V gene: TRBV5-1; D gene: TRBD1; J gene: TRBJ1-1; CDR3 protein: CASSLVSGQGNTEAFF; CDR3 DNA: TGCGCCAGCAGCTTGGTGTCAGGACAGGGGAACACTGAAGCTTTCTTT
clone size: NA; V gene: TRBV4-2; D gene: NA; J gene: TRBJ1-2; CDR3 protein: CASSQDRAAYGYTF; CDR3 DNA: TGTGCCAGCAGCCAAGATCGGGCTGCCTATGGCTACACCTTC
clone size: NA; V gene: TRBV6-1; D gene: NA; J gene: TRBJ1-5; CDR3 protein: CASSERENQPQHF; CDR3 DNA: TGTGCCAGCAGTGAACGGGAGAATCAGCCCCAGCATTTT
clone size: NA; V gene: TRBV19; D gene: NA; J gene: TRBJ1-1; CDR3 protein: CASTQGGYGTEAFF; CDR3 DNA: TGTGCCAGTACCCAGGGTGGGTATGGGACTGAAGCTTTCTTT
clone size: once; V gene: TRBV28; D gene: NA; J gene: TRBJ1-4; CDR3 protein: CASSLGQRNEKLFF; CDR3 DNA: TGTGCCAGCAGTTTAGGACAAAGGAATGAAAAACTGTTTTTT
clone size: NA; V gene: TRBV10-3; D gene: TRBD2; J gene: TRBJ2-7; CDR3 protein: CAISEFPGLGGLKYF; CDR3 DNA: TGTGCCATCAGTGAGTTCCCGGGACTAGGGGGACTTAAGTACTTC
clone size: once; V gene: TRBV11-1; D gene: NA; J gene: TRBJ2-5; CDR3 protein: CASSLGTLWGRRQETQYF; CDR3 DNA: TGTGCCAGCAGCTTAGGTACATTGTGGGGCAGACGCCAAGAGACCCAGTACTTC
clone size: NA; V gene: TRBV6-1; D gene: NA; J gene: TRBJ1-4; CDR3 protein: CASRAAGAQNEKLFF; CDR3 DNA: TGTGCCAGCAGAGCAGCAGGAGCCCAAAATGAAAAACTGTTTTTT
clone size: NA; V gene: TRBV19; D gene: NA; J gene: TRBJ2-1; CDR3 protein: CASTPGGALYNEQFF; CDR3 DNA: TGTGCCAGTACCCCAGGCGGGGCTCTCTACAATGAGCAGTTCTTC
clone size: NA; V gene: TRBV7-9; D gene: TRBD1; J gene: TRBJ1-6; CDR3 protein: CASSRSTGADSPLHF; CDR3 DNA: TGTGCCAGCAGCCGATCAACAGGGGCGGATTCACCCCTCCACTTT
clone size: NA; V gene: TRBV5-4; D gene: TRBD1; J gene: TRBJ2-1; CDR3 protein: CASRDGTATSKEQFF; CDR3 DNA: TGTGCCAGCAGGGACGGGACAGCCACCTCGAAGGAGCAGTTCTTC
clone size: NA; V gene: TRBV9; D gene: NA; J gene: TRBJ1-6; CDR3 protein: CASSAEGGPPPLHF; CDR3 DNA: TGTGCCAGCAGCGCCGAGGGGGGACCACCACCCCTCCACTTT
clone size: NA; V gene: TRBV2; D gene: NA; J gene: TRBJ2-3; CDR3 protein: CASSGWVTDTQYF; CDR3 DNA: TGTGCCAGCAGCGGGTGGGTCACAGATACGCAGTATTTT
clone size: NA; V gene: TRBV28; D gene: NA; J gene: TRBJ2-5; CDR3 protein: CASSPSQAPGETQYF; CDR3 DNA: TGTGCCAGCAGCCCATCTCAAGCCCCCGGGGAGACCCAGTACTTC
clone size: NA; V gene: TRBV10-3; D gene: NA; J gene: TRBJ2-7; CDR3 protein: CAIAVSGLKSSYEQYF; CDR3 DNA: TGTGCCATCGCTGTTAGCGGACTTAAAAGCTCCTACGAGCAGTACTTC
clone size: NA; V gene: TRBV2; D gene: TRBD1; J gene: TRBJ2-2; CDR3 protein: CASMRDRAPNTGELFF; CDR3 DNA: TGTGCCAGCATGAGGGACAGGGCTCCGAACACCGGGGAGCTGTTTTTT
clone size: NA; V gene: TRBV5-8; D gene: NA; J gene: TRBJ1-3; CDR3 protein: CASSPGQGSRNTIYF; CDR3 DNA: TGTGCCAGCAGCCCCGGACAAGGCTCTCGAAACACCATATATTTT
clone size: NA; V gene: TRBV5-1; D gene: NA; J gene: TRBJ1-2; CDR3 protein: CASSLVGAVSGYTF; CDR3 DNA: TGCGCCAGCAGCTTGGTTGGGGCGGTGAGTGGCTACACCTTC
clone size: once; V gene: TRBV15; D gene: NA; J gene: TRBJ2-7; CDR3 protein: CATSTPYEQYF; CDR3 DNA: TGTGCCACCAGCACCCCCTACGAGCAGTACTTC
clone size: NA; V gene: TRBV4-1; D gene: TRBD1; J gene: TRBJ2-2; CDR3 protein: CASSHVLGQGTGELFF; CDR3 DNA: TGCGCCAGCAGCCACGTTTTAGGACAGGGGACCGGGGAGCTGTTTTTT
clone size: NA; V gene: TRBV19; D gene: NA; J gene: TRBJ1-4; CDR3 protein: CASSIGVNRRNEKLFF; CDR3 DNA: TGTGCCAGTAGTATAGGTGTTAACAGACGTAATGAAAAACTGTTTTTT
clone size: NA; V gene: TRBV5-5; D gene: NA; J gene: TRBJ1-2; CDR3 protein: CASSLVGDLLGGYTF; CDR3 DNA: TGTGCCAGCAGCTTGGTTGGGGACCTACTGGGGGGCTACACCTTC
clone size: NA; V gene: TRBV9; D gene: NA; J gene: TRBJ2-1; CDR3 protein: CASSVEPGAHNEQFF; CDR3 DNA: TGTGCCAGCAGCGTAGAACCGGGCGCCCACAATGAGCAGTTCTTC
clone size: NA; V gene: TRBV9; D gene: NA; J gene: TRBJ2-1; CDR3 protein: CASSAPGRAPNEQFF; CDR3 DNA: TGTGCCAGCAGCGCTCCGGGAAGGGCCCCCAATGAGCAGTTCTTC
clone size: NA; V gene: TRBV4-1; D gene: TRBD1; J gene: TRBJ1-4; CDR3 protein: CASSQDSGTGFRGENEKLFF; CDR3 DNA: TGCGCCAGCAGCCAAGATTCGGGAACAGGGTTCAGGGGGGAGAATGAAAAACTGTTTTTT
clone size: NA; V gene: TRBV5-1; D gene: NA; J gene: TRBJ1-1; CDR3 protein: CASSFLLGGEAFF; CDR3 DNA: TGCGCCAGCAGCTTTCTCCTTGGGGGCGAAGCTTTCTTT
clone size: NA; V gene: TRBV2; D gene: TRBD2; J gene: TRBJ2-1; CDR3 protein: CASCHRGTSGYQYNEQFF; CDR3 DNA: TGTGCCAGCTGCCACCGAGGGACTAGCGGGTATCAATACAATGAGCAGTTCTTC
clone size: NA; V gene: TRBV7-3; D gene: TRBD2; J gene: TRBJ2-3; CDR3 protein: CASSLTTSGFTDTQYF; CDR3 DNA: TGTGCCAGCAGCCTCACGACTAGCGGATTCACAGATACGCAGTATTTT
clone size: NA; V gene: TRBV28; D gene: NA; J gene: TRBJ1-3; CDR3 protein: CASSFRGGGNTIYF; CDR3 DNA: TGTGCCAGCAGTTTTCGGGGGGGCGGAAACACCATATATTTT
clone size: NA; V gene: TRBV29-1; D gene: TRBD1; J gene: TRBJ1-2; CDR3 protein: CSVHRTGVGGYGYTF; CDR3 DNA: TGCAGCGTTCACCGGACAGGGGTTGGTGGCTATGGCTACACCTTC
clone size: NA; V gene: TRBV10-3; D gene: NA; J gene: TRBJ1-5; CDR3 protein: CAISESGDGQPQHF; CDR3 DNA: TGTGCCATCAGTGAGTCAGGGGACGGTCAGCCCCAGCATTTT
clone size: NA; V gene: TRBV6-6; D gene: TRBD1; J gene: TRBJ2-7; CDR3 protein: CASSTGQGTYEQYF; CDR3 DNA: TGTGCCAGCAGTACGGGACAGGGGACCTACGAGCAGTACTTC
clone size: NA; V gene: TRBV11-2; D gene: TRBD2; J gene: TRBJ2-7; CDR3 protein: CASSDPGGGATYEQYF; CDR3 DNA: TGTGCCAGCAGCGACCCGGGGGGAGGAGCTACCTACGAGCAGTACTTC
clone size: NA; V gene: TRBV5-1; D gene: NA; J gene: TRBJ1-4; CDR3 protein: CASSLKGDGEKLFF; CDR3 DNA: TGCGCCAGCAGCTTGAAAGGGGACGGCGAAAAACTGTTTTTT
clone size: NA; V gene: TRBV18; D gene: NA; J gene: TRBJ2-1; CDR3 protein: CASSPLGSTDNEQFF; CDR3 DNA: TGTGCCAGCTCACCTTTGGGCTCCACTGACAATGAGCAGTTCTTC
clone size: NA; V gene: TRBV5-4; D gene: NA; J gene: TRBJ1-4; CDR3 protein: CASSLEFGGAVGKLFF; CDR3 DNA: TGTGCCAGCAGCTTGGAATTTGGGGGGGCGGTCGGAAAACTGTTTTTT
clone size: NA; V gene: TRBV4-1; D gene: TRBD2; J gene: TRBJ2-1; CDR3 protein: CASSQGASGRGRGNEQFF; CDR3 DNA: TGCGCCAGCAGCCAAGGGGCTAGCGGGAGAGGTAGGGGCAATGAGCAGTTCTTC
clone size: NA; V gene: TRBV28; D gene: TRBD1; J gene: TRBJ2-7; CDR3 protein: CASSLTGGNYEQYF; CDR3 DNA: TGTGCCAGCAGTTTGACAGGGGGCAACTACGAGCAGTACTTC
clone size: once; V gene: TRBV27; D gene: NA; J gene: TRBJ1-4; CDR3 protein: CASSWSHSTNEKLFF; CDR3 DNA: TGTGCCAGCAGTTGGAGCCACTCAACTAATGAAAAACTGTTTTTT
clone size: NA; V gene: TRBV14; D gene: TRBD2; J gene: TRBJ2-2; CDR3 protein: CASRGAGRNTGELFF; CDR3 DNA: TGTGCCAGCAGGGGAGCGGGGCGGAACACCGGGGAGCTGTTTTTT
clone size: NA; V gene: TRBV5-4; D gene: TRBD2; J gene: TRBJ2-1; CDR3 protein: CASSASGSGSLYNEQFF; CDR3 DNA: TGTGCCAGCAGCGCCTCTGGTAGCGGGAGCCTCTACAATGAGCAGTTCTTC
clone size: NA; V gene: TRBV7-6; D gene: NA; J gene: TRBJ2-1; CDR3 protein: CASSLGPSEQFF; CDR3 DNA: TGTGCCAGCAGCTTAGGTCCCAGTGAGCAGTTCTTC